One and the same sample provided the 18 T cell receptor beta chains below, sequenced in a study of OX40 agonist ivuxolimab in advanced cancers. Produced via immunoSEQ multiplex PCR; TCRdb's table is partial and in-frame only. The data contain some 42,000 clones, 85% to 90% of them singletons. The material sequenced was CD4+ or CD8+ T cells sorted from blood, taken in a trial of the OX40 agonist ivuxolimab. All receptors come from an adult with an advanced solid tumor such as melanoma, head and neck, liver or kidney cancer.

A few counts support this clone. The chain has TRBV19 and TRBJ1-3; the D is unclear. Germline-derived CDR1 and CDR2 are LNHDA and SQIVND (reference sequence). The CDR3 contains 12 residues. V lost 11 bases to trimming and J lost 0 bases, with 8 bases between them. CDR3 sequence (DNA): TGTGCCGGAAGATCCTCTGGAAACACCATATATTTT. Its translation is CAGRSSGNTIYF.

CDR3 amino acids: CASSLPWTSGTDTQYF. The CDR3 DNA reads as TGTGCCAGTAGTTTACCATGGACTAGCGGCACAGATACGCAGTATTTT. V and J are TRBV19 and TRBJ2-3; TRBD2 matches at 9 bases. CDR1 and CDR2 (germline): LNHDA, SQIVND (reference sequence). The V gene end was trimmed by 5 bases and the J gene end by 1 base; junction bases not matched to a gene: 7. This CDR3 comprises 16 residues.

J is TRBJ1-1 and V is TRBV11-3; D gene ambiguous. Trimming pared 5 bases from V and 2 bases from J, leaving 9 bases between. Germline CDR1 is SGHNT and CDR2 is YENEEA. This CDR3 is 13 amino acids long. The CDR3 here is CASSPHGNTEAFF. In nucleotides, the CDR3 is TGTGCCAGCAGCCCCCATGGTAACACTGAAGCTTTCTTT.

The V gene is TRBV6-5, the J gene TRBJ2-3; no clear D gene. Germline V gene lookup returns CDR1 MNHEY and CDR2 SVGAGI. The CDR3 loop spans 15 amino acids. V shed 2 bases and J shed 5 bases, with 14 bases lying between them. CDR3 bases: TGTGCCAGCAGTTACACTCATCCCAAAGGAGATACGCAGTATTTT. This gives the protein CASSYTHPKGDTQYF.

V usage is TRBV9 and J usage is TRBJ2-3; D unresolved. The CDR3 runs 15 residues. Trimming shortened V by 2 bases and J by 5 bases, and 15 bases separated the two germline ends. Germline CDR1 SGDLS, CDR2 YYNGEE. CDR3 sequence: CASSVSLEVEDTQYF. Written as DNA, the CDR3 is TGTGCCAGCAGCGTTAGCCTTGAGGTCGAAGATACGCAGTATTTT.

This chain links TRBV19 with TRBJ2-7; 7 bases agree with TRBD2. The trim removed 5 bases at V and 3 bases at J, leaving 7 bases unmatched. Germline assignment: CDR1 LNHDA and CDR2 SQIVND (reference sequence). CDR3 length: 14 amino acids. Here the CDR3 DNA reads TGTGCCAGTAGTCCCCGGACTAGTGGCTACGAGCAGTACTTC. This translates into CASSPRTSGYEQYF.

The chain combines TRBV18 with TRBJ2-3; 9 bases line up with TRBD1. This CDR3 contains 13 residues. Germline V lookup: CDR1 KGHSH, CDR2 LQKENI. Trimming cost V 3 bases and J 9 bases; bases outside gene matches: 4. In nucleotides, the CDR3 is TGTGCCAGCTCACCCGACAGGGGGGAGACGCAGTATTTT. It yields the protein CASSPDRGETQYF. Based on the CDR3 plus reference TRBV18 and TRBJ2-3, the full variable domain is NAGVMQNPRHLVRRRGQEARLRCSPMKGHSHVYWYRQLPEEGLKFMVYLQKENIIDESGMPKERFSAEFPKEGPSILRIQQVVRGDSAAYFCASSPDRGETQYFGPGTRLTVL.

The chain is built from TRBV6-1 and TRBJ2-7; D unresolved. The germline gives CDR1 MNHNS, CDR2 SASEGT. V lost 3 bases and J lost 3, with 9 bases in between. The CDR3 extends over 13 amino acids. The CDR3 protein is CASSDTILYEQYF. The CDR3 nucleotides read TGTGCCAGCAGTGATACAATTCTCTACGAGCAGTACTTC.

J is TRBJ1-5 and V is TRBV5-1; maybe TRBD1 (5 bases). The CDR3 has 15 amino acids. Germline-derived CDR1 and CDR2 are SGHRS and YFSETQ. Trimming left V 4 bases short and J 2 bases short, with 13 bases between. The CDR3 reads CASSPGGDRNQPQHF. Here the CDR3 DNA reads TGCGCCAGCAGCCCGGGAGGGGACCGCAATCAGCCCCAGCATTTT.

The chain joins TRBV30 to TRBJ2-1, with D hard to call. CDR3 length equals 12 residues. The germline V and J ends were trimmed by 1 base and 5 bases, with 6 bases remaining between them. Germline lookup yields CDR1 GTSNPN and CDR2 SVGIG (reference sequence). The CDR3 nucleotides are TGTGCCTGGAGTGGGGGTCACAATGAGCAGTTCTTC. As protein: CAWSGGHNEQFF.

CDR3 amino acids: CSVEQGARGVTQYF. In nucleotides, the CDR3 is TGCAGCGTTGAACAGGGGGCGAGGGGAGTTACGCAGTATTTT. The chain couples TRBV29-1 to TRBJ2-3; 8 bases map to TRBD1. The CDR3 is made up of 14 amino acids. J gave up 8 bases and V 2 bases, and 9 bases lay outside the gene matches. Looked up from germline, CDR1 is SQVTM and CDR2 is ANQGSEA.

The V and J genes are TRBV19 and TRBJ1-4; maybe TRBD1 (5 bases). Looked up from germline, CDR1 is LNHDA and CDR2 is SQIVND (reference sequence). Between the trimmed V and J ends, which lost 5 bases and 7 bases, there was a span of 17 bases. This CDR3 has 15 amino acids. The CDR3, as DNA: TGTGCCAGTAGTCGGCGGGGGGACGGAGGTGAAAAACTGTTTTTT. It specifies CASSRRGDGGEKLFF.

The sample holds one count of this clone. The chain carries TRBV25-1 and TRBJ2-5; TRBD1 aligns across 10 bases. Unmatched junction bases numbered 8, after V lost 6 bases and J lost 4 bases. The CDR3 has 15 residues. CDR1 MGHDK and CDR2 SYGVNS come from the germline V gene. CDR3: CASRAGQGRGETQYF. CDR3 DNA sequence: TGTGCCAGCAGGGCGGGACAGGGGCGCGGAGAGACCCAGTACTTC.

The chain employs TRBV6-5 and TRBJ1-2; D may be TRBD1 (6 bases). V lost 0 bases to trimming and J lost 5 bases, with 10 bases between them. CDR3 length equals 14 residues. Germline CDR1 MNHEY, CDR2 SVGAGI. The chain's CDR3 is CASSYSGRGYGYTF. CDR3 DNA: TGTGCCAGCAGTTACTCGGGCAGGGGATATGGCTACACCTTC.

The chain has TRBV7-2 and TRBJ2-3; the match to TRBD2 covers 13 bases. Germline-derived CDR1 and CDR2 are SGHTA and FQGNSA. V lost 5 bases and J lost 4; bases outside the gene matches: 15. This CDR3 region has 19 residues. The CDR3 loop reads CASSPEGLAGAHGADTQYF. CDR3 DNA sequence: TGTGCCAGCAGCCCTGAAGGACTAGCGGGGGCCCATGGGGCAGATACGCAGTATTTT.

This sequence joins TRBV19 and TRBJ1-2; D ambiguous. The CDR3 loop spans 13 amino acids. In germline, CDR1 is LNHDA, CDR2 SQIVND (reference sequence). V dropped 2 bases and J dropped 6 bases, with 10 bases sitting between them. DNA of the CDR3: TGTGCCAGTAGTATAAAAGGGTTGCATGGCTACACCTTC. This encodes CASSIKGLHGYTF.

This chain connects TRBV14 to TRBJ2-7, with a possible D match to TRBD1 (6 bases). Germline V CDR1 and CDR2: SGHDN, FVKESK. V lost 5 bases and J lost 6, with 17 bases in between. The CDR3 consists of 14 residues. CDR3 DNA: TGTGCCAGCAGCACCCACCACACAGGGAGCGAGCAGTACTTC. It is translated as CASSTHHTGSEQYF.

This clone was seen only a few times. The J gene is TRBJ2-1, the V gene TRBV4-2; 8 nucleotides agree with TRBD2. CDR3 length: 16 residues. In germline, CDR1 is LGHNA, CDR2 YNFKEQ. The junction had 11 bases not matched to a gene; V was cut back by 1 base and J by 9 bases. The CDR3 reads CASSQGLAGGLGEQFF. Here the CDR3 DNA reads TGTGCCAGCAGCCAAGGTCTCGCGGGAGGATTAGGTGAGCAGTTCTTC.